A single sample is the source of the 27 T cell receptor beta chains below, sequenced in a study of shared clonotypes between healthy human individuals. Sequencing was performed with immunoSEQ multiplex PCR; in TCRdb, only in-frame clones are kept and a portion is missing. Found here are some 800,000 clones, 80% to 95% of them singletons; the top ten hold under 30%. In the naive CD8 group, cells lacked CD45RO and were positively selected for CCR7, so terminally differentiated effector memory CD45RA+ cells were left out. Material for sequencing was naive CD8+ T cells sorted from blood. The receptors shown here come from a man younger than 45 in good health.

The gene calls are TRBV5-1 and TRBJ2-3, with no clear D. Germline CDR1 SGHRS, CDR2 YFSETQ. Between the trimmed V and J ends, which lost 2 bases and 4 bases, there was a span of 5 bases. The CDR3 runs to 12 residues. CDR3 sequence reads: CASSLRSDTQYF. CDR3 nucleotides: TGCGCCAGCAGCTTAAGGTCAGATACGCAGTATTTT.

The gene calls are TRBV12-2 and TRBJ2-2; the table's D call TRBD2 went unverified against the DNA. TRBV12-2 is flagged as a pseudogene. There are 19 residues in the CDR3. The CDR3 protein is CASRFRTSGRDIAYGELFF. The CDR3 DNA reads TGTGCAAGTCGCTTCAGGACTAGCGGGAGGGATATAGCTTACGGGGAGCTGTTTTTT.

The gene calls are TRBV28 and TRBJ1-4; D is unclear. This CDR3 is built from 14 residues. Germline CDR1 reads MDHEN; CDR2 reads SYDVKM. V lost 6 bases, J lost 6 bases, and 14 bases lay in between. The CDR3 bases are TGTGCCAGCAGCTCTCGAGGGCTTGATGAAAAACTGTTTTTT. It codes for CASSSRGLDEKLFF.

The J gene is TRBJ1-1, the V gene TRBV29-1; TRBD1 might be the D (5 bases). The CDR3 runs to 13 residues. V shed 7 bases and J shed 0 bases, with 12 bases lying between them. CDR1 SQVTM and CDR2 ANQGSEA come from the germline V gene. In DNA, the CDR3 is TGCAGCGCCTTCGGGGGGATGAACACTGAAGCTTTCTTT. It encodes CSAFGGMNTEAFF.

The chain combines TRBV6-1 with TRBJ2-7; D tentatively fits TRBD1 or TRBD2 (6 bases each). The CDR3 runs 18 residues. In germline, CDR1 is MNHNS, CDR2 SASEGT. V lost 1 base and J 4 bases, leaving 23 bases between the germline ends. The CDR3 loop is CASSEGSLGRGQEYEQYF. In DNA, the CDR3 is TGTGCCAGCAGTGAAGGATCCCTCGGACGGGGGCAAGAGTACGAGCAGTACTTC.

In DNA form, the CDR3 reads TGTGCCAGCAGCTTATGGGGGGGTGATGCCAAAAACATTCAGTACTTC. The encoded protein is CASSLWGGDAKNIQYF. This chain links TRBV7-6 with TRBJ2-4, with TRBD2 matching over 7 bases. Germline loops: CDR1 SGHVS, CDR2 FNYEAQ. There are 16 residues in the CDR3. The V and J ends lost 2 bases and 1 base, in that order; junction bases with no gene match: 5.

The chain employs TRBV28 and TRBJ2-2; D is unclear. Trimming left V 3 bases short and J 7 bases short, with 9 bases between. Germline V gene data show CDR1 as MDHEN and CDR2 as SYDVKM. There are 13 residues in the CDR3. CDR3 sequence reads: CASSFQGFGELFF. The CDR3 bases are TGTGCCAGCAGTTTTCAAGGGTTCGGGGAGCTGTTTTTT.

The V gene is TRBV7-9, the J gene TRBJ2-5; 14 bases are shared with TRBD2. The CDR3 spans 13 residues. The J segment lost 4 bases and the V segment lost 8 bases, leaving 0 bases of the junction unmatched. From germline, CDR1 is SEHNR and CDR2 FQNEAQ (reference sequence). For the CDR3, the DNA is TGTGCCAGCGGACTAGCGGGGGGAGAGACCCAGTACTTC. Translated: CASGLAGGETQYF.

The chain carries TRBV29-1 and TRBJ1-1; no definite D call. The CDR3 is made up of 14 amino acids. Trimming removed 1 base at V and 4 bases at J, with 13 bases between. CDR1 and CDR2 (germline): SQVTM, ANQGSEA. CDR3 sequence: CSVEVVGMGTEAFF. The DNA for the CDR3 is TGCAGCGTTGAAGTTGTAGGGATGGGCACTGAAGCTTTCTTT.

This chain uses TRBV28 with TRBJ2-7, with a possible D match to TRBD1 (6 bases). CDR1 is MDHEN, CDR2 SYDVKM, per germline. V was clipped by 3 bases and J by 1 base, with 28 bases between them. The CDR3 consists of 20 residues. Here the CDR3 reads CASSFPVVRTGIEGSYEQYF. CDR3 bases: TGTGCCAGCAGTTTCCCGGTGGTCCGAACAGGGATAGAAGGTTCCTACGAGCAGTACTTC.

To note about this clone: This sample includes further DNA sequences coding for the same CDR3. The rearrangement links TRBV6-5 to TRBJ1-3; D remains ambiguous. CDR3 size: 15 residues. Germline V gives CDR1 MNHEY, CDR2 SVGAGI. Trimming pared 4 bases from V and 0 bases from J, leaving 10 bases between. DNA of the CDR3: TGTGCCAGCAGTTCGGACGGAAACTCTGGAAACACCATATATTTT. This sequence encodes CASSSDGNSGNTIYF.

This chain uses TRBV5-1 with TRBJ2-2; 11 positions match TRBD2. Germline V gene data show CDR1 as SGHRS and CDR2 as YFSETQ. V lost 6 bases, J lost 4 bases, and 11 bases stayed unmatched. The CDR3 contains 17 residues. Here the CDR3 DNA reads TGCGCCAGCAAGTTTAGCGGGAGGGTACGGCGCACCGGGGAGCTGTTTTTT. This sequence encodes CASKFSGRVRRTGELFF.

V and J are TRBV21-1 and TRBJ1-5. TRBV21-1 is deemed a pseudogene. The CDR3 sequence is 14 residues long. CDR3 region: CASSKALGNQPQHF. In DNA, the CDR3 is TGTGCCAGCAGCAAAGCCTTGGGCAATCAGCCCCAGCATTTT.

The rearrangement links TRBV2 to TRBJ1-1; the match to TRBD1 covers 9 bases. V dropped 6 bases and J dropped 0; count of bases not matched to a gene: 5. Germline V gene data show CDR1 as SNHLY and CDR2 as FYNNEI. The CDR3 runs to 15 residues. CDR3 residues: CASRGTGTMNTEAFF. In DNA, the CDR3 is TGTGCCAGCAGAGGGACAGGGACCATGAACACTGAAGCTTTCTTT.

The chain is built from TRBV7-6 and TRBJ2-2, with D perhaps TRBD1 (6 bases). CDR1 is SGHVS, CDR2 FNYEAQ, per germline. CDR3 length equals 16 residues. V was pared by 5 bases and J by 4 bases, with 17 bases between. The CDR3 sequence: CASSPRTDITTGELFF. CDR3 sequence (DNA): TGTGCCAGCAGCCCGAGGACAGATATTACCACCGGGGAGCTGTTTTTT. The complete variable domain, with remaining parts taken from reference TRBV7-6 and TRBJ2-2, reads GAGVSQSPRYKVTKRGQDVALRCDPISGHVSLYWYRQALGQGPEFLTYFNYEAQQDKSGLPNDRFSAERPEGSISTLTIQRTEQRDSAMYRCASSPRTDITTGELFFGEGSRLTVL.

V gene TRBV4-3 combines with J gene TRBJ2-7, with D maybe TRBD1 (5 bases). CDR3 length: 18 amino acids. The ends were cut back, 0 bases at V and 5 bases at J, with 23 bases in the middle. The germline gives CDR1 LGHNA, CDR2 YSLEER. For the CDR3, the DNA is TGCGCCAGCAGCCAAGATTCGGTTCGGGTCCAGGGTTCCCACGAGCAGTACTTC. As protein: CASSQDSVRVQGSHEQYF.

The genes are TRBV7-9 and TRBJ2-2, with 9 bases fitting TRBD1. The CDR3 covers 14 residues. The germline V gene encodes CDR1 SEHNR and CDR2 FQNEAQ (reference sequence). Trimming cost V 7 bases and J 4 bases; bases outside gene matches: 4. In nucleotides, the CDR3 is TGTGCCAGCATGGGACAGGGACGCACCGGGGAGCTGTTTTTT. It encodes CASMGQGRTGELFF.

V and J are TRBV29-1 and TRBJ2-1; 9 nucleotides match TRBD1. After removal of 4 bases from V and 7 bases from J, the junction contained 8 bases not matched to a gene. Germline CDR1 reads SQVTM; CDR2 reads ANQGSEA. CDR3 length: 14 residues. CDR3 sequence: CSVGGQGNYNEQFF. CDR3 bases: TGCAGCGTTGGGGGACAGGGTAATTATAATGAGCAGTTCTTC.

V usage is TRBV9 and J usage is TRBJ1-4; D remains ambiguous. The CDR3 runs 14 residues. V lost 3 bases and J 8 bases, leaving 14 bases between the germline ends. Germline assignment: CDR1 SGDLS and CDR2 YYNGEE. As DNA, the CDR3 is TGTGCCAGCAGCGGCCAGAGTGATGAGGAAAAACTGTTTTTT. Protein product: CASSGQSDEEKLFF.

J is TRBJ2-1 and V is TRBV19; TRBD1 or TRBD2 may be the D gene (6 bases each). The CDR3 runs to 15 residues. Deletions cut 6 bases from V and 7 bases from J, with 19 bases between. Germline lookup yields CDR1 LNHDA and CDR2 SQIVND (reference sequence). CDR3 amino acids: CASRNGGSFLNEQFF. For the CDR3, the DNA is TGTGCCAGTAGAAACGGGGGCTCCTTTCTTAATGAGCAGTTCTTC.

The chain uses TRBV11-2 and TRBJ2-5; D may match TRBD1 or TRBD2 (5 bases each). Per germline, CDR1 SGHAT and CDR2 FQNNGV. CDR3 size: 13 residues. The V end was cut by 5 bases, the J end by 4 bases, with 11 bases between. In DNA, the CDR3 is TGTGCCAGCAGCAGTAAGGGGACAGAGACCCAGTACTTC. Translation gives CASSSKGTETQYF.

CDR3 protein: CASGVYSRQGPGDSYEQYF. CDR3 coding DNA: TGTGCCAGCGGAGTGTACTCTAGACAGGGGCCGGGGGACTCCTACGAGCAGTACTTC. The chain recombines TRBV2 with TRBJ2-7; TRBD1 aligns across 8 bases. The CDR3 has 19 residues. The V gene end was trimmed by 8 bases and the J gene end by 0 bases; junction bases not matched to a gene: 21. Germline V lookup: CDR1 SNHLY, CDR2 FYNNEI.

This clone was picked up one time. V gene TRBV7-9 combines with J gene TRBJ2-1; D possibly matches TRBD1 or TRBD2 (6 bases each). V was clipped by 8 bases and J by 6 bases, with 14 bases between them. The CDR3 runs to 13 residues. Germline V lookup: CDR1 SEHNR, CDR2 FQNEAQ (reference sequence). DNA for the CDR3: TGTGCCAGCCAAAGGGGGGTAGGCAATGAGCAGTTCTTC. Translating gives CASQRGVGNEQFF.

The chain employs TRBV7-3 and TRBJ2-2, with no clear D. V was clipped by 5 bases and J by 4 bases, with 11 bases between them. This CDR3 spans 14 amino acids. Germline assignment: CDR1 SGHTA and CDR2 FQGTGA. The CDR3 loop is CASSNPLRTGELFF. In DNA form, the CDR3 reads TGTGCCAGCAGCAACCCTCTCCGCACCGGGGAGCTGTTTTTT. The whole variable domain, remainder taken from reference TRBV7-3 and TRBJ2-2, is GAGVSQTPSNKVTEKGKYVELRCDPISGHTALYWYRQSLGQGPEFLIYFQGTGAADDSGLPNDRFFAVRPEGSVSTLKIQRTERGDSAVYLCASSNPLRTGELFFGEGSRLTVL.

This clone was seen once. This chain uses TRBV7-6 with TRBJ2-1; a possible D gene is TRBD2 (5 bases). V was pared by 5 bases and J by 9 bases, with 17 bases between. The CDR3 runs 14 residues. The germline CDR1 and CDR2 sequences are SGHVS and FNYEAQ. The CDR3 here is CASSARPTGVEQFF. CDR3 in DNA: TGTGCCAGCAGCGCTCGACCTACCGGGGTTGAGCAGTTCTTC.

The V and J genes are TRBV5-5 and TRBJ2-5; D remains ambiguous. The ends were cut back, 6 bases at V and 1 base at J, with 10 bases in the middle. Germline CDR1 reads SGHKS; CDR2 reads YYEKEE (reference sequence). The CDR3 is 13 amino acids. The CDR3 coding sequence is TGTGCCAGCACCCCGGTCAGCCAAGAGACCCAGTACTTC. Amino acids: CASTPVSQETQYF.

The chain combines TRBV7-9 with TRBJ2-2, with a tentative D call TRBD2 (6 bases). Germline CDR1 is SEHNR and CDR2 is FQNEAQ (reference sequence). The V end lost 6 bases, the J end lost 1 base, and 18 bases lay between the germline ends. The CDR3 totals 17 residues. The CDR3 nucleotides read TGTGCCAGCAGACCATGGCGGACGCGGGAGAACACCGGGGAGCTGTTTTTT. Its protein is CASRPWRTRENTGELFF.